The following is a T cell receptor beta chain sequence with its context. This sample is drawn from a study of blood T cell repertoires in COVID-19. Looking at the study overall: There were acute and convalescent COVID-19 samples, and they came from the United States, Italy and Spain.

Source study methods: Reference gene primers were amplified, and this amplification served to estimate nucleated cell counts. Some clones are missing from TCRdb's copy, which holds only in-frame ones; the method was immunoSEQ multiplex PCR. That table gives V, J and clone size, and the DNA gave D and trimming. The sample records roughly 100,000 clones, approximately 86% being singletons. The V segment lost 5 bases and the J segment 5 bases; nucleotides outside the gene matches: 6. Germline CDR1 is KGHSH and CDR2 is LQKENI. The length of the CDR3 is 14 residues. Sequenced input: peripheral blood. The receptor comes from a man between 45 and 60 years old with active or convalescent COVID-19. The chain uses TRBV18 and TRBJ1-5; 7 bases fit TRBD1. DNA of the CDR3: TGTGCCAGCTCATCAAGGGGGCGCGATCAGCCCCAGCATTTT. It yields the protein CASSSRGRDQPQHF.